This TCR beta chain came from a study of blood T cell repertoires in COVID-19. In the study overall: Italy, Spain and the United States were the sources of the convalescent and acute COVID-19 samples. Sources were T cells, B-cell-depleted T cells, or PBMCs; the material itself was cDNA or gDNA.

Original methodology: It was from reference gene primer amplification that nucleated cell counts were estimated. Sequencing was performed with immunoSEQ multiplex PCR; in TCRdb, only in-frame clones are kept and a portion is missing. V and J calls and clone size are those listed in that table; D and trimming were worked out from the DNA. In the table there are fewer than 250,000 clones, 82% of which are singletons. CDR3 size: 13 residues. In germline, CDR1 is MGHRA, CDR2 YSYEKL. V lost 2 bases, J lost 5 bases, and 7 bases lay in between. The chain recombines TRBV4-1 with TRBJ2-1; D uncertain. This clonotype originated in a woman between 65 and 79 years old with acute or convalescent COVID-19. Sequencing was performed on peripheral blood. As DNA, the CDR3 is TGCGCCAGCAGCCAACCAGGAAACAATGAGCAGTTCTTC. It is translated as CASSQPGNNEQFF.